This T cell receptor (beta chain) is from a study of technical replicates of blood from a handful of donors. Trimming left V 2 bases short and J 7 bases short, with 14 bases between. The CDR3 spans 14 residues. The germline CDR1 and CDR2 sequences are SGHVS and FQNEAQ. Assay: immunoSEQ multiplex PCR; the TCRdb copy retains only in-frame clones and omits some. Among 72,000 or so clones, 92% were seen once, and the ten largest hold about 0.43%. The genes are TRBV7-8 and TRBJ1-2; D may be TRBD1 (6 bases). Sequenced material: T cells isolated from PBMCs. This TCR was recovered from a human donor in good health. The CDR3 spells CASSLRDNVRGYTF. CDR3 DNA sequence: TGTGCCAGCAGCTTACGGGACAATGTCCGTGGCTACACCTTC.